Each of the 7 T cell receptor beta chains below was sequenced from the same sample in a study of Ad26.COV2.S vaccination and SARS-CoV-2 variants. Method: immunoSEQ multiplex PCR; TCRdb's copy keeps in-frame clones and lacks some. The sample records 350,000 to 500,000 clones, approximately 92% being singletons. The treatment: approximately 18 received Ad26.COV2.S at low or high dose, single or two shots; 5 received placebo; per-sample allocation not given. All samples were drawn on day 63, counting from the first vaccine or placebo injection. The source material was peripheral blood, sampled in a trial of Ad26.COV2.S vaccine versus placebo. The source of these receptors is a person between 18 and 59 years old who received the Ad26.COV2.S COVID-19 vaccine or a placebo.

This clone was seen just once. Since a much larger clone is just one base distant, this may be a read error. The rearrangement joins TRBV7-8 to TRBJ1-1; 8 positions match TRBD1. This CDR3 region has 13 residues. CDR1 and CDR2 from the germline V gene are SGHVS and FQNEAQ. The trim removed 5 bases at V and 4 bases at J, leaving 3 bases unmatched. CDR3 sequence: CASSITGGTEAFF. CDR3 DNA: TGTGCCAGCAGCATAACAGGGGGCACTGAAGCTTTCTTT.

This clone showed up just a few times. The gene calls are TRBV5-4 and TRBJ2-7; no clear D gene. Trimming pared 5 bases from V and 5 bases from J, leaving 17 bases between. CDR1 and CDR2 (germline): SGHNT, YYREEE (reference sequence). This CDR3 spans 14 amino acids. The CDR3 loop reads CASSSIGLLHEQYF. The CDR3 nucleotides read TGTGCCAGCAGTTCAATAGGGTTATTACACGAGCAGTACTTC.

This clone was seen more than once but under ten times. The gene calls are TRBV7-2 and TRBJ1-6; D not resolved. Trimming cost V 1 base and J 6 bases, with 10 bases left between them. CDR1 is SGHTA, CDR2 FQGNSA, per germline. The CDR3 extends over 15 amino acids. CDR3 DNA: TGTGCCAGCAGCTTAGATCCGGCCGGTAATTCACCCCTCCACTTT. It encodes CASSLDPAGNSPLHF.

The chain is built from TRBV27 and TRBJ1-1; tentative D call: TRBD1 (5 bases). V lost 3 bases and J lost 0, with 8 bases in between. CDR1 and CDR2 from the germline V gene are MNHEY and SMNVEV (reference sequence). This CDR3 has 14 residues. The CDR3 spells CASSLQGLNTEAFF. The CDR3, as DNA: TGTGCCAGCAGTTTGCAGGGCCTGAACACTGAAGCTTTCTTT.

The chain has TRBV4-2 and TRBJ2-1, with D tentatively TRBD2 (6 bases). Germline-derived CDR1 and CDR2 are LGHNA and YNFKEQ. The germline V and J ends were trimmed by 3 bases and 8 bases, with 17 bases remaining between them. The CDR3 sequence is 15 residues long. The CDR3, as DNA: TGTGCCAGCAGCCAGACGGGACTCTTAGGAGATGAGCAGTTCTTC. This encodes CASSQTGLLGDEQFF.

This chain joins TRBV5-1 and TRBJ2-3, with a possible D match to TRBD2 (5 bases). The germline CDR1 and CDR2 sequences are SGHRS and YFSETQ. Trimming pared 4 bases from V and 6 bases from J, leaving 15 bases between. CDR3 length: 14 residues. The CDR3 here is CASSPRGDGDTQYF. In DNA form, the CDR3 reads TGCGCCAGCAGCCCCCGGGGAGATGGGGATACGCAGTATTTT.

This clone was counted once. DNA for the CDR3: TGCGCCAGCAGCCTCCGGACAGTAAATCACTACGAGCAGTACTTC. This translates into CASSLRTVNHYEQYF. This chain links TRBV4-1 with TRBJ2-7, with D possibly being TRBD1 (6 bases). Germline V gene sequence: CDR1 MGHRA, CDR2 YSYEKL. V lost 4 bases to trimming and J lost 3 bases, with 16 bases between them. This CDR3 region has 15 residues.